The T cell receptor beta chain under discussion was sequenced for a study of shared clonotypes between healthy human individuals. The wider study: The plates for each donor numbered three CD4 naive, three CD4 memory, two CD8 naive and one CD8 memory. Findings of the study overall: The four-donor shared clonotypes exceeded non-shared clonotypes in generation probability, with non-shared ones scoring lower.

V was clipped by 0 bases and J by 3 bases, with 6 bases between them. The CDR3 extends over 14 amino acids. Per germline, CDR1 LNHDA and CDR2 SQIVND (reference sequence). Sequenced by immunoSEQ multiplex PCR; TCRdb stores in-frame clones only, minus some. The repertoire consists of roughly 1,100,000 clones, with about 77% occurring once and the leading ten covering approximately 1.5%. A word on this clone: Its antigen is currently unknown.

Sequenced material: memory CD4+ T cells sorted from blood. Subset noted: CD45RA-negative fraction. The V call is TRBV19, the J call TRBJ2-1; unclear D gene. The sequence derives from a man aged 18-30 years in good health. CDR3 loop: CASSIDALYNEQFF. The DNA of the CDR3 is TGTGCCAGTAGTATAGACGCCCTCTACAATGAGCAGTTCTTC.